Below, 15 T cell receptor beta chains from the same sample are listed, as sequenced in a study of cytomegalovirus exposure and HLA in healthy donors. The study ran its PCR with 60 Vbeta and 13 Jbeta primers. Produced via immunoSEQ multiplex PCR; TCRdb's table is partial and in-frame only. In the table there are about 180,000 clones, roughly 87% of which are singletons. The sequencing sample was made of PBMCs. The receptors originated from a man aged 35 to 55 in good health and CMV-seronegative.

The chain carries TRBV7-6 and TRBJ2-2; TRBD1 matches 8 bases. The junction had 8 bases not matched to a gene; V was cut back by 0 bases and J by 2 bases. CDR1 is SGHVS and CDR2 is FNYEAQ in the germline V gene. The CDR3 spans 18 residues. For the CDR3, the DNA is TGTGCCAGCAGCTTAGCGGTAGGGGGGACAGGAAACACCGGGGAGCTGTTTTTT. This translates into CASSLAVGGTGNTGELFF.

Here the CDR3 DNA reads TGTGCCAGCAGCTTAGCTTCCGTGACTAGCGGGAGGACAGAAAAGTACTTC. This translates into CASSLASVTSGRTEKYF. The chain recombines TRBV7-2 with TRBJ2-7, with 13 nucleotides matching TRBD2. The CDR3 length is 17 residues. CDR1 SGHTA and CDR2 FQGNSA come from the germline V gene. J gave up 11 bases and V 0 bases, and 13 bases lay outside the gene matches.

The chain recombines TRBV11-2 with TRBJ2-3, with TRBD2 as a possible D gene (6 bases). Looked up from germline, CDR1 is SGHAT and CDR2 is FQNNGV. The V end was cut by 4 bases, the J end by 6 bases, with 17 bases between. This CDR3 is 15 amino acids long. CDR3 region: CASSSVGGLKDTQYF. CDR3 DNA: TGTGCCAGCAGCTCGGTGGGGGGTTTGAAGGATACGCAGTATTTT.

There are a few counts of this clone. The V and J genes are TRBV11-2 and TRBJ2-1; D possibly corresponds to TRBD1 (6 bases). Trimming stripped 3 bases from V and 3 bases from J, with 9 bases between. CDR3 length equals 14 residues. Per germline, CDR1 SGHAT and CDR2 FQNNGV. The CDR3 DNA follows: TGTGCCAGCAGCTTTCTAGGGGGCTACAATGAGCAGTTCTTC. This translates into CASSFLGGYNEQFF. Based on the CDR3 plus reference TRBV11-2 and TRBJ2-1, the full variable domain is EAGVAQSPRYKIIEKRQSVAFWCNPISGHATLYWYQQILGQGPKLLIQFQNNGVVDDSQLPKDRFSAERLKGVDSTLKIQPAKLEDSAVYLCASSFLGGYNEQFFGPGTRLTVL.

This clone has a handful of counts. The germline gene is not matched at one end of the junction; a read error may be the cause. The V call is TRBV30, the J call TRBJ1-1; a weak D match, TRBD1 (5 bases). CDR1 GTSNPN and CDR2 SVGIG come from the germline V gene (reference sequence). The CDR3 loop spans 14 amino acids. The CDR3 sequence is CAWSDFGARTGAFF. The CDR3 coding sequence is TGTGCCTGGAGTGACTTTGGGGCCCGAACTGGAGCTTTCTTT.

The chain couples TRBV23-1 to TRBJ2-3; D unresolved. TRBV23-1 falls under the ORF class, with uncertain function. The CDR3 has 16 amino acids. V lost 2 bases to trimming and J lost 2 bases, with 14 bases between them. The CDR3 here is CASSQNPSWLTDTQYF. CDR3 in DNA: TGCGCCAGCAGTCAAAACCCTTCGTGGCTCACAGATACGCAGTATTTT.

As regards this clone: The junction and the germline gene differ at one end; a read error may be behind it. The chain is built from TRBV29-1 and TRBJ1-4; D is uncertain. Germline loops: CDR1 SQVTM, CDR2 ANQGSEA. The CDR3 runs 14 residues. The CDR3 loop is CSIEDDRKGRRLFF. CDR3 nucleotides: TGCAGCATTGAAGATGACCGGAAAGGGCGGAGGCTGTTTTTT.

The rearrangement uses TRBV30 and TRBJ2-7; 13 nucleotides match TRBD2. The CDR3 consists of 12 residues. Germline V gives CDR1 GTSNPN, CDR2 SVGIG (reference sequence). V was pared by 1 base and J by 11 bases, with 2 bases of the junction left unmatched. In nucleotides, the CDR3 is TGTGCCTGGAGTGCAGGACTAGCGGGAGAGTACTTC. Its protein is CAWSAGLAGEYF.

The CDR3: CASSFQGNTEAFF. CDR3 DNA: TGTGCCAGCAGCTTTCAGGGGAACACTGAAGCTTTCTTT. This chain uses TRBV11-2 with TRBJ1-1; tentatively, D is TRBD1 (5 bases). The V gene's germline CDR1 is SGHAT and CDR2 FQNNGV. Trimming took 3 bases from V and 1 from J, leaving 6 bases between them. The CDR3 has 13 residues.

The chain couples TRBV4-3 to TRBJ2-3; possible D gene TRBD2, 6 bases. Between the trimmed V and J ends, which lost 4 bases and 2 bases, there was a span of 10 bases. Germline lookup yields CDR1 LGHNA and CDR2 YSLEER. The CDR3 is 14 residues long. DNA for the CDR3: TGCGCCAGCAGCCCTGGGGGGACCACAGATACGCAGTATTTT. Protein product: CASSPGGTTDTQYF.

The V and J genes are TRBV7-8 and TRBJ2-3, with 9 bases fitting TRBD2. CDR1 is SGHVS and CDR2 is FQNEAQ in the germline V gene. The CDR3 totals 15 residues. J lost 1 base, V lost 4 bases, and 3 bases had no gene match. The CDR3 sequence: CASSSAGGRTDTQYF. The CDR3 DNA is TGTGCCAGCAGCTCAGCGGGGGGTCGCACAGATACGCAGTATTTT. The full variable domain, rest sourced from reference TRBV7-8 and TRBJ2-3, is GAGVSQSPRYKVAKRGQDVALRCDPISGHVSLFWYQQALGQGPEFLTYFQNEAQLDKSGLPSDRFFAERPEGSVSTLKIQRTQQEDSAVYLCASSSAGGRTDTQYFGPGTRLTVL.

The V call is TRBV30, the J call TRBJ1-3; no reliable D call. Deletions cut 4 bases from V and 4 bases from J, with 14 bases between. The CDR3 has 14 residues. CDR1 GTSNPN and CDR2 SVGIG come from the germline V gene (reference sequence). The CDR3 sequence: CAWISVPMGNTIYF. The CDR3 DNA reads TGTGCCTGGATCAGCGTCCCGATGGGAAACACCATATATTTT.

This chain connects TRBV7-3 to TRBJ2-1; a weak D match, TRBD2 (5 bases). Trimming took off 0 bases at V and 7 bases at J, with 13 bases between the two ends. This CDR3 is 15 amino acids long. Germline V gene sequence: CDR1 SGHTA, CDR2 FQGTGA. As DNA, the CDR3 is TGTGCCAGCAGCTTAACTAGCCTAGCCGGGAATGAGCAGTTCTTC. Translation gives CASSLTSLAGNEQFF.

V is TRBV2 and J is TRBJ1-5; D gene ambiguous. The CDR3 totals 16 residues. Germline assignment: CDR1 SNHLY and CDR2 FYNNEI. V lost 3 bases, J lost 1 base, and 13 bases lay in between. The DNA of the CDR3 is TGTGCCAGCAGTGATCGGGGTCAGATGAGCAATCAGCCCCAGCATTTT. Translated: CASSDRGQMSNQPQHF.

The rearrangement joins TRBV11-3 to TRBJ2-6; TRBD2 might be the D (7 bases). From germline, CDR1 is SGHNT and CDR2 YENEEA. The CDR3 covers 20 residues. Trimming removed 0 bases from V and 1 base from J, with 19 bases in between. The CDR3 DNA sequence: TGTGCCAGCAGCTTAGATTTTGGTGGGGGGGCCCCATCTGGGGCCAACGTCCTGACTTTC. Protein product: CASSLDFGGGAPSGANVLTF.